This TCR beta chain was profiled in a study of blood T cells in healthy people across ages. V gave up 4 bases and J gave up 5 bases, with 9 bases separating them. This CDR3 has 14 residues. Germline lookup yields CDR1 ENHRY and CDR2 SYGVKD. Every participating donor contributed about 10 milliliters of peripheral blood through a draw. The use of a sample-barcoded 5' primer and a J-beta primer mix characterized a second PCR of roughly 7 to 11 cycles. Every cDNA molecule bore a tag from a template-switch adaptor containing 12 random nucleotides. One entry per CDR3 protein, called by TCRdb with MiXCR from the 5' RACE reads. Of 800,000 to 1,000,000 distinct CDR3 sequences in the sample, around 48% were seen once.

This TCR came from a man aged 30 to 45 in good health. Sequencing was performed on blood. This sequence joins TRBV10-3 and TRBJ1-6; D remains unclear. The CDR3 region has the DNA TGTGCCATCAGTGTCGAACCGGATAATTCACCCCTCCACTTT. This encodes CAISVEPDNSPLHF.